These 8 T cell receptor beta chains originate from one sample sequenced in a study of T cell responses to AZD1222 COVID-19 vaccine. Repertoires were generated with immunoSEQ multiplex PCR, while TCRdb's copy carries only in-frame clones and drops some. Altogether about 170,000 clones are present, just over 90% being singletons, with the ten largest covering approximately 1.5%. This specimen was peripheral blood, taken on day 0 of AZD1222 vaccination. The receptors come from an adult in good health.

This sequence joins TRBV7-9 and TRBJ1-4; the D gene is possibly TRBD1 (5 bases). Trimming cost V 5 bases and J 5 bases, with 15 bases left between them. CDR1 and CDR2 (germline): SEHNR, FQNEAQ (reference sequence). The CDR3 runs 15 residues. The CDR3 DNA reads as TGTGCCAGCAGCCCCCCTGCGGGGGAGAATGAAAAACTGTTTTTT. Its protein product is CASSPPAGENEKLFF.

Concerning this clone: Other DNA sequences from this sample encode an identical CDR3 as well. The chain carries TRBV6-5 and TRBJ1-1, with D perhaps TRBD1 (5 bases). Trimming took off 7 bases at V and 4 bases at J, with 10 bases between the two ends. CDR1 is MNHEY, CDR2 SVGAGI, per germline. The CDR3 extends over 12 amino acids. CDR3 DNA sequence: TGTGCCAGCAATCGGGGGGGCACTGAAGCTTTCTTT. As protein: CASNRGGTEAFF.

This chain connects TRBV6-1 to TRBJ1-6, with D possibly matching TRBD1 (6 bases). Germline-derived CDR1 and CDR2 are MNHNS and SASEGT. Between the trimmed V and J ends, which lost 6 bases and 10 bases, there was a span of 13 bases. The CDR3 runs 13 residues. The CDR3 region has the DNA TGTGCCAGCAGGATACTGGACAGATCACCCCTCCACTTT. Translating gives CASRILDRSPLHF.

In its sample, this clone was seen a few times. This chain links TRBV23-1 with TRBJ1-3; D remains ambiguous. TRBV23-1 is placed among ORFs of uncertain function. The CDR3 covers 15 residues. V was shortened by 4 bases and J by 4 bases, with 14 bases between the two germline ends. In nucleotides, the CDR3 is TGCGCCAGCAGTCCGCACCCCCTTTGGGGAAACACCATATATTTT. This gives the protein CASSPHPLWGNTIYF.

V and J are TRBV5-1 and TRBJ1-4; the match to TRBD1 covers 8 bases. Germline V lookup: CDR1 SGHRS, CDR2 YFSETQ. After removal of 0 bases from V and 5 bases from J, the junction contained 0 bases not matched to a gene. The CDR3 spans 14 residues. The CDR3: CASSLDRGNEKLFF. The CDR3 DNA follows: TGCGCCAGCAGCTTGGACAGGGGGAATGAAAAACTGTTTTTT.

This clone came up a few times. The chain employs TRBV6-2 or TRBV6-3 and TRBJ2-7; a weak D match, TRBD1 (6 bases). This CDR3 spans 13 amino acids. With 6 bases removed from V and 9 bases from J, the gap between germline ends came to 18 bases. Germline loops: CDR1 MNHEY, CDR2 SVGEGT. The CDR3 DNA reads TGTGCCAGCAGCGCCGGAACAGGGTTCAGGCAGTACTTC. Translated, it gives CASSAGTGFRQYF.

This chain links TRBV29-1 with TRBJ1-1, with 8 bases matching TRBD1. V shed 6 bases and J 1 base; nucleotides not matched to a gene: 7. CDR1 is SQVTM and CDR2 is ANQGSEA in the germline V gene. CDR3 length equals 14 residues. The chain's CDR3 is CSVVNRGTNTEAFF. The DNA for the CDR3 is TGCAGCGTCGTTAACAGGGGGACGAACACTGAAGCTTTCTTT.

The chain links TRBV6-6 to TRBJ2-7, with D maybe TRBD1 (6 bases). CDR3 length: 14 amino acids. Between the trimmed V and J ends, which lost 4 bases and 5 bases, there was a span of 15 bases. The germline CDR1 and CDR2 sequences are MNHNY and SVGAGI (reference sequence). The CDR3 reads CASSSPVQGHEQYF. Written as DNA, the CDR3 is TGTGCCAGCAGTTCCCCCGTACAGGGCCACGAGCAGTACTTC.